One and the same sample provided the 27 T cell receptor beta chains below, sequenced in a study of T cell changes during pregnancy in multiple sclerosis. Sequencing used immunoSEQ multiplex PCR; TCRdb keeps in-frame clones, though not all of them. The table includes about 70,000 clones, approximately 91% detected once. Here the sequenced sample was peripheral blood, taken in the first trimester of pregnancy. The receptors derive from a female donor with multiple sclerosis, enrolled in a pregnancy study.

The chain employs TRBV28 and TRBJ2-7; 9 bases map to TRBD1. The V and J ends lost 8 bases and 2 bases, in that order; junction bases with no gene match: 10. The V gene's germline CDR1 is MDHEN and CDR2 SYDVKM. This CDR3 region has 15 residues. The CDR3: CASAGQGRTTYEQYF. CDR3 DNA: TGTGCCAGCGCTGGACAGGGGCGAACAACCTACGAGCAGTACTTC.

The rearrangement links TRBV6-5 to TRBJ2-1; 12 nucleotides align to TRBD2. The CDR3 sequence is 15 residues long. Germline V gene lookup returns CDR1 MNHEY and CDR2 SVGAGI. V lost 6 bases to trimming and J lost 9 bases; unmatched junction nucleotides: 9. CDR3 in DNA: TGTGCCAGCAGCCGCCCTAGCGGGAGGGCCGGTGAGCAGTTCTTC. It is translated as CASSRPSGRAGEQFF.

The gene calls are TRBV28 and TRBJ2-5; the match to TRBD1 covers 10 bases. V lost 5 bases and J lost 4; bases outside the gene matches: 7. The CDR3 is made up of 15 amino acids. Per the germline V gene, CDR1 is MDHEN and CDR2 is SYDVKM. Here the CDR3 reads CASSPRDRGRETQYF. CDR3 bases: TGTGCCAGCAGTCCCAGGGACAGGGGCCGAGAGACCCAGTACTTC.

This clone was seen just once. V is TRBV15 and J is TRBJ2-1, with 8 bases fitting TRBD1. The CDR3 covers 16 residues. V lost 0 bases and J lost 5; bases outside the gene matches: 6. CDR1 is LNHNV and CDR2 is YYDKDF in the germline V gene (reference sequence). The CDR3: CATSRDRGLGDNEQFF. In nucleotides, the CDR3 is TGTGCCACCAGCAGAGACAGGGGGCTGGGAGACAATGAGCAGTTCTTC.

The V gene is TRBV18, the J gene TRBJ1-2; D not resolved. Deletions cut 3 bases from V and 4 bases from J, with 18 bases between. Germline V lookup: CDR1 KGHSH, CDR2 LQKENI. The CDR3 runs 16 residues. CDR3 sequence reads: CASSPLPKTVTYGYTF. CDR3 nucleotide sequence: TGTGCCAGCTCACCCTTACCTAAAACCGTTACCTATGGCTACACCTTC.

The chain uses TRBV11-2 and TRBJ1-2; 10 positions match TRBD1. The CDR3 runs 14 residues. The germline CDR1 and CDR2 sequences are SGHAT and FQNNGV. The ends lost 5 bases at V and 4 bases at J; junction bases unmatched: 4. The CDR3 sequence: CASSRTGGPYGYTF. The CDR3 nucleotides are TGTGCCAGCAGCAGGACAGGGGGGCCCTATGGCTACACCTTC.

V is TRBV14 and J is TRBJ2-5; D is perhaps TRBD2 (6 bases). Germline V gene lookup returns CDR1 SGHDN and CDR2 FVKESK. The germline V and J ends were trimmed by 4 bases and 1 base, with 13 bases remaining between them. The CDR3 extends over 15 amino acids. In DNA form, the CDR3 reads TGTGCCAGCAGCCCCCGCGGGACCAGCCAAGAGACCCAGTACTTC. This codes for CASSPRGTSQETQYF.

This rearrangement joins TRBV28 to TRBJ1-2; 8 bases agree with TRBD1. Trimming cost V 4 bases and J 7 bases; bases outside gene matches: 5. The length of the CDR3 is 13 residues. Germline CDR1 reads MDHEN; CDR2 reads SYDVKM. CDR3 bases: TGTGCCAGCAGTTCGCAGGGGGCGATTGGCTACACCTTC. This encodes CASSSQGAIGYTF.

This clone turned up a few times. J is TRBJ2-5 and V is TRBV5-4; a weak D match, TRBD2 (6 bases). This CDR3 has 15 residues. Germline CDR1 SGHNT, CDR2 YYREEE (reference sequence). The V end was cut by 5 bases, the J end by 2 bases, with 16 bases between. Here the CDR3 reads CASRRRGSGQETQYF. CDR3 in DNA: TGTGCCAGCAGGAGACGTGGGAGCGGGCAAGAGACCCAGTACTTC.

The chain couples TRBV19 to TRBJ2-6; D is uncertain. The germline V gene encodes CDR1 LNHDA and CDR2 SQIVND (reference sequence). The CDR3 has 14 residues. Trimming took 8 bases from V and 0 from J, leaving 8 bases between them. CDR3 nucleotide sequence: TGTGCCAGTTCAAGAGTCTCTGGGGCCAACGTCCTGACTTTC. Amino acid sequence: CASSRVSGANVLTF.

The chain combines TRBV5-4 with TRBJ2-2; D is undetermined. V lost 3 bases and J 3 bases, leaving 9 bases between the germline ends. The CDR3 extends over 14 amino acids. Germline CDR1 SGHNT, CDR2 YYREEE (reference sequence). CDR3 bases: TGTGCCAGCAGCTGGAGCCGGGACACCGGGGAGCTGTTTTTT. The encoded protein is CASSWSRDTGELFF.

The chain carries TRBV5-5 and TRBJ2-1; D perhaps matches TRBD1 (6 bases). The length of the CDR3 is 16 residues. Germline lookup yields CDR1 SGHKS and CDR2 YYEKEE (reference sequence). Between the trimmed V and J ends, which lost 3 bases and 2 bases, there was a span of 15 bases. Written as DNA, the CDR3 is TGTGCCAGCAGCTATGAGGGGACATACCCCTACAATGAGCAGTTCTTC. Residues: CASSYEGTYPYNEQFF.

The chain has TRBV27 and TRBJ2-1; 13 bases match TRBD2. The CDR3 spans 17 residues. The V and J ends lost 5 bases and 6 bases, in that order; junction bases with no gene match: 10. CDR1 is MNHEY, CDR2 SMNVEV, per germline (reference sequence). CDR3 amino acids: CASSLRTSGSSRNEQFF. The CDR3 DNA reads as TGTGCCAGCAGTCTCCGGACTAGCGGGAGTTCCCGCAATGAGCAGTTCTTC.

The CDR3 reads CASSSERGGSTDTQYF. The CDR3 nucleotides read TGTGCCAGCAGCTCGGAGCGGGGGGGGTCCACAGATACGCAGTATTTT. V and J are TRBV5-4 and TRBJ2-3, with TRBD2 matching 10 bases. Germline CDR1 SGHNT, CDR2 YYREEE (reference sequence). The trim removed 3 bases at V and 2 bases at J, leaving 6 bases unmatched. This CDR3 is 16 amino acids long.

This clone was recorded once. The chain carries TRBV6-5 and TRBJ1-5; 7 nucleotides align to TRBD1. Germline V gives CDR1 MNHEY, CDR2 SVGAGI. The CDR3 totals 14 residues. The ends lost 5 bases at V and 4 bases at J; junction bases unmatched: 5. CDR3: CASSKGQLNQPQHF. Here the CDR3 DNA reads TGTGCCAGCAGTAAGGGACAGCTTAATCAGCCCCAGCATTTT.

The V call is TRBV5-4, the J call TRBJ2-7; a possible D gene is TRBD2 (6 bases). V was clipped by 0 bases and J by 3 bases, with 10 bases between them. CDR3 length: 14 residues. Germline CDR1 and CDR2: SGHNT and YYREEE (reference sequence). CDR3 nucleotides: TGTGCCAGCAGCTTGGGGGGGACTCACTACGAGCAGTACTTC. It specifies CASSLGGTHYEQYF.

The rearrangement uses TRBV30 and TRBJ2-5, with 8 bases identical to TRBD1. V lost 8 bases and J lost 4; bases outside the gene matches: 12. Germline V lookup: CDR1 GTSNPN, CDR2 SVGIG (reference sequence). This CDR3 contains 14 residues. In DNA, the CDR3 is TGTGCCAGCGATCAAGGACAGGGTGGAGAGACCCAGTACTTC. Translating gives CASDQGQGGETQYF.

In its sample, this clone was seen once. The chain carries TRBV11-2 and TRBJ2-5, with D perhaps TRBD2 (5 bases). Trimming left V 1 base short and J 3 bases short, with 15 bases between. The CDR3 loop spans 16 amino acids. Germline CDR1 is SGHAT and CDR2 is FQNNGV. The CDR3 loop reads CASSLGAGMVKETQYF. The CDR3 DNA sequence: TGTGCCAGCAGCTTAGGTGCCGGGATGGTGAAAGAGACCCAGTACTTC.

The gene calls are TRBV7-2 and TRBJ1-2; a weak D match, TRBD1 (5 bases). Trimming removed 1 base at V and 3 bases at J, with 12 bases between. Germline lookup yields CDR1 SGHTA and CDR2 FQGNSA. CDR3 size: 15 residues. This CDR3 is CASSLGAGLDYGYTF. Here the CDR3 DNA reads TGTGCCAGCAGCTTAGGGGCAGGGTTAGACTATGGCTACACCTTC.

The chain combines TRBV5-6 with TRBJ2-5, with 14 positions matching TRBD2. This CDR3 spans 17 amino acids. The germline gives CDR1 SGHDT, CDR2 YYEEEE. Unmatched junction bases numbered 6, after V lost 4 bases and J lost 1 base. CDR3 nucleotides: TGTGCCAGCAGCACCTGGACTAGCGGGAGGTTCCAAGAGACCCAGTACTTC. Translating gives CASSTWTSGRFQETQYF. The full variable domain, its missing parts supplied by reference TRBV5-6 and TRBJ2-5, is DAGVTQSPTHLIKTRGQQVTLRCSPKSGHDTVSWYQQALGQGPQFIFQYYEEEERQRGNFPDRFSGHQFPNYSSELNVNALLLGDSALYLCASSTWTSGRFQETQYFGPGTRLLVL.

This clone was detected only once. V usage is TRBV2 and J usage is TRBJ1-4, with a tentative D call TRBD1 (5 bases). The germline CDR1 and CDR2 sequences are SNHLY and FYNNEI. The CDR3 extends over 14 amino acids. Between the trimmed V and J ends, which lost 6 bases and 4 bases, there was a span of 12 bases. CDR3: CASRMTDHNEKLFF. CDR3 DNA sequence: TGTGCCAGCAGAATGACAGACCATAATGAAAAACTGTTTTTT. Full variable domain (remainder filled in from reference TRBV2 and TRBJ1-4): EPEVTQTPSHQVTQMGQEVILRCVPISNHLYFYWYRQILGQKVEFLVSFYNNEISEKSEIFDDQFSVERPDGSNFTLKIRSTKLEDSAMYFCASRMTDHNEKLFFGSGTQLSVL.

The rearrangement uses TRBV5-4 and TRBJ2-3; 7 nucleotides match TRBD1. CDR1 is SGHNT and CDR2 is YYREEE in the germline V gene (reference sequence). This CDR3 has 14 residues. After removal of 4 bases from V and 4 bases from J, the junction contained 6 bases not matched to a gene. The CDR3, as DNA: TGTGCCAGCAGCCAGGGACAGTCTGCAGATACGCAGTATTTT. Amino acid sequence: CASSQGQSADTQYF.

This chain joins TRBV30 and TRBJ2-1, with 13 nucleotides matching TRBD2. The CDR3 is made up of 18 amino acids. Trimming cost V 2 bases and J 0 bases; bases outside gene matches: 7. CDR1 and CDR2 from the germline V gene are GTSNPN and SVGIG (reference sequence). CDR3 protein: CAWSSGTSGKSSYNEQFF. The CDR3 nucleotides are TGTGCCTGGAGTTCCGGGACTAGCGGGAAAAGCTCCTACAATGAGCAGTTCTTC.

V is TRBV29-1 and J is TRBJ2-2; 7 bases line up with TRBD2. The CDR3 consists of 15 residues. The J segment lost 6 bases and the V segment lost 2 bases, leaving 9 bases of the junction unmatched. The germline V gene encodes CDR1 SQVTM and CDR2 ANQGSEA. CDR3 in amino acids: CSVEPRGGGAGELFF. In nucleotides, the CDR3 is TGCAGCGTTGAACCCCGCGGGGGAGGGGCCGGGGAGCTGTTTTTT.

The rearrangement uses TRBV6-5 and TRBJ1-3; a weak D match, TRBD1 (5 bases). Germline values: CDR1 MNHEY, CDR2 SVGAGI. CDR3 size: 15 residues. The V end lost 11 bases, the J end lost 1 base, and 18 bases lay between the germline ends. CDR3 coding DNA: TGTGCCTGCTCCGACAGACCACCTTCTGGAAACACCATATATTTT. Translating gives CACSDRPPSGNTIYF.

This clone was recorded once. The rearrangement joins TRBV7-9 to TRBJ1-4, with 9 nucleotides matching TRBD1. There are 18 residues in the CDR3. V trimming: 5 bases; J trimming: 5 bases; junction bases outside the gene matches: 15. CDR1 and CDR2 (germline): SEHNR, FQNEAQ (reference sequence). The CDR3 here is CASSVDTPGQGENEKLFF. The DNA for the CDR3 is TGTGCCAGCAGCGTAGATACCCCGGGACAGGGAGAGAATGAAAAACTGTTTTTT.

The rearrangement links TRBV27 to TRBJ2-1; TRBD2 matches 7 bases. Trimming at V came to 7 bases and at J to 7 bases, leaving 10 bases not matched to a gene. In germline, CDR1 is MNHEY, CDR2 SMNVEV (reference sequence). The CDR3 loop spans 14 amino acids. CDR3 sequence reads: CASKLGGDLNEQFF. CDR3 bases: TGTGCCAGCAAATTGGGGGGGGATCTTAATGAGCAGTTCTTC.